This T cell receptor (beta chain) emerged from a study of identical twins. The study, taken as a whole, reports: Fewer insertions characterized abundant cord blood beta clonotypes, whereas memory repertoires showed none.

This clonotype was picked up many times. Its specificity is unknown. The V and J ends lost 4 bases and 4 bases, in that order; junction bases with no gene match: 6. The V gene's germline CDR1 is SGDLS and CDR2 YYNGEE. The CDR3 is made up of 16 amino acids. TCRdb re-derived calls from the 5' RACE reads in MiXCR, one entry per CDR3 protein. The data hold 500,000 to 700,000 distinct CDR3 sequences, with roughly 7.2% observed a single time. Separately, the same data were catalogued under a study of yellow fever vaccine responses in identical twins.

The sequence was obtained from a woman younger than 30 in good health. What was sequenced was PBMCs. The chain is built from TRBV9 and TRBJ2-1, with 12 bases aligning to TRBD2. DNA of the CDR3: TGTGCCAGCAGCTTCAGGGGACTAGCGGGTTACAATGAGCAGTTCTTC. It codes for CASSFRGLAGYNEQFF.